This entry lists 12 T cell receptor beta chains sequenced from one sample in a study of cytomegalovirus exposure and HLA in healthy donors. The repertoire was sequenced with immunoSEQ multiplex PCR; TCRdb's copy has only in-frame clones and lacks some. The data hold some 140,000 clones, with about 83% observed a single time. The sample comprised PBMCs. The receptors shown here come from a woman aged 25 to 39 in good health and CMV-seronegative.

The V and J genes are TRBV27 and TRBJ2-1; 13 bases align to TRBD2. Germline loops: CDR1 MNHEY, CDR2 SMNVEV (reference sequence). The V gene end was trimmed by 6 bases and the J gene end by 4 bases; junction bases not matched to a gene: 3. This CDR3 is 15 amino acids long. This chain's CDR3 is CASSRLAGGYNEQFF. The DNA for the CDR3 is TGTGCCAGCAGCAGACTAGCGGGGGGATACAATGAGCAGTTCTTC.

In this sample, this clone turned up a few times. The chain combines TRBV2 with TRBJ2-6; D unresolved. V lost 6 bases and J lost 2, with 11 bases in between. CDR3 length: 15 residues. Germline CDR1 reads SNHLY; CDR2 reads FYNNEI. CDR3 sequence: CASRAPGAGANVLTF. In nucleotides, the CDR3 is TGTGCCAGCAGGGCGCCGGGTGCTGGGGCCAACGTCCTGACTTTC.

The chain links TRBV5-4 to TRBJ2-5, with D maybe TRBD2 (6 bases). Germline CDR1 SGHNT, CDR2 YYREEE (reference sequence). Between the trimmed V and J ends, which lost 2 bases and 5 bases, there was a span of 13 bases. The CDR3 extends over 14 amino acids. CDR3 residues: CASSFGGSEETQYF. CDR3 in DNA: TGTGCCAGCAGCTTCGGGGGATCGGAGGAGACCCAGTACTTC.

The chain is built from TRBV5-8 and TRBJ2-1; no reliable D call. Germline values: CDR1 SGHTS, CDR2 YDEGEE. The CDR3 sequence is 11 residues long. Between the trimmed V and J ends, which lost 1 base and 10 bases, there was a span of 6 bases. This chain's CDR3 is CASSLRWEQFF. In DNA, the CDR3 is TGTGCCAGCAGCTTGCGGTGGGAGCAGTTCTTC. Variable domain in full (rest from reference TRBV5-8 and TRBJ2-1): EAGVTQSPTHLIKTRGQQATLRCSPISGHTSVYWYQQALGLGLQFLLWYDEGEERNRGNFPPRFSGRQFPNYSSELNVNALELEDSALYLCASSLRWEQFFGPGTRLTVL.

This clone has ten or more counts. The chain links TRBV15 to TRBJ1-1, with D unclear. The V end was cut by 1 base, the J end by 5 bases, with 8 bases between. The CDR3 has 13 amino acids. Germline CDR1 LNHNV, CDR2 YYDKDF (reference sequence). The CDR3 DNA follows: TGTGCCACCAGCAGAGCAGAAAGTACTGAAGCTTTCTTT. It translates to CATSRAESTEAFF.

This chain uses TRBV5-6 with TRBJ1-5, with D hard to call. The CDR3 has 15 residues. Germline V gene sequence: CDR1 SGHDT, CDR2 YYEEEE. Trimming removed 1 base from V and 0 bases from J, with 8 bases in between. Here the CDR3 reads CASSLLSSSNQPQHF. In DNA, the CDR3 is TGTGCCAGCAGCTTGTTGAGTTCTAGCAATCAGCCCCAGCATTTT.

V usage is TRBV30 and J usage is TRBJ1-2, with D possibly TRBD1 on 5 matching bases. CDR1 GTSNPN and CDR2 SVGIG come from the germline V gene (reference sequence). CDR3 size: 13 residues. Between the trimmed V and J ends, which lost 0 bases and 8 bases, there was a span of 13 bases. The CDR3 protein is CAWSVSRETGYTF. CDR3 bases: TGTGCCTGGAGTGTAAGCAGGGAAACGGGCTACACCTTC.

The CDR3 nucleotides read TGCAGCGCACGGACAGGGTTGAACACTGAAGCTTTCTTT. Its protein product is CSARTGLNTEAFF. The chain employs TRBV29-1 and TRBJ1-1; 8 nucleotides agree with TRBD1. Germline V gene sequence: CDR1 SQVTM, CDR2 ANQGSEA. This CDR3 has 13 residues. The V gene end was trimmed by 7 bases and the J gene end by 0 bases; junction bases not matched to a gene: 4.

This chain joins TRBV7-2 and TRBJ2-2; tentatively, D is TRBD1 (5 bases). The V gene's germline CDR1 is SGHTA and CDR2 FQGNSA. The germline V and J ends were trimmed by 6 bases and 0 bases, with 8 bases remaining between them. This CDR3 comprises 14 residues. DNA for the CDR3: TGTGCCAGCAGGAAGACAGCGAACACCGGGGAGCTGTTTTTT. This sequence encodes CASRKTANTGELFF.

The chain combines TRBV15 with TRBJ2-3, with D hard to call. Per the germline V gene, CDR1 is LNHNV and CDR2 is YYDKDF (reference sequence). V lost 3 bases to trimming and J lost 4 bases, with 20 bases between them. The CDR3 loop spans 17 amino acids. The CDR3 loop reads CATSSHDDIRYPDTQYF. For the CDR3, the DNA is TGTGCCACCAGCAGCCACGATGACATAAGGTATCCAGATACGCAGTATTTT.

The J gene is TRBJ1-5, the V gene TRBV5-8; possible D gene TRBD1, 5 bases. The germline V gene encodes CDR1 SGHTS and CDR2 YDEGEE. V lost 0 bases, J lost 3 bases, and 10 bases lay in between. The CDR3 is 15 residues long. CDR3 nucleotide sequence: TGTGCCAGCAGCTTGGGCAGGACAATCAATCAGCCCCAGCATTTT. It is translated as CASSLGRTINQPQHF. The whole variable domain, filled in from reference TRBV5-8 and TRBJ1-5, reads EAGVTQSPTHLIKTRGQQATLRCSPISGHTSVYWYQQALGLGLQFLLWYDEGEERNRGNFPPRFSGRQFPNYSSELNVNALELEDSALYLCASSLGRTINQPQHFGDGTRLSIL.

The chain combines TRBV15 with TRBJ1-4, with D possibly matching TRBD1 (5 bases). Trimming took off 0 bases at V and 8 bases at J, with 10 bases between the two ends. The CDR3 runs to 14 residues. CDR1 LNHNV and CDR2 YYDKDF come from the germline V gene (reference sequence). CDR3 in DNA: TGTGCCACCAGCAGAGATTGGGGCAGCGAAAAACTGTTTTTT. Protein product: CATSRDWGSEKLFF.